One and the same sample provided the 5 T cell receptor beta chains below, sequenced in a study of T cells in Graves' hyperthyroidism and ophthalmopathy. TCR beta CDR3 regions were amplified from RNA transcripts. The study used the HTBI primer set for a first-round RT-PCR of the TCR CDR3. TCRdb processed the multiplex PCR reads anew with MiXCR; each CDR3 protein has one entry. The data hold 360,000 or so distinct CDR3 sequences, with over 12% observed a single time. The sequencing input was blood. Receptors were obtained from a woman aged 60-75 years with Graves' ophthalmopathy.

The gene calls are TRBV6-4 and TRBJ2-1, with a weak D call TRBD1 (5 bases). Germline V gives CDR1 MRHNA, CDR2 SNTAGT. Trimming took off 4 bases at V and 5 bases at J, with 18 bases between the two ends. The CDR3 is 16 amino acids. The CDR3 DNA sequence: TGTGCCAGCAGTGCCGTGGCCCCCCTGGGGCACAATGAGCAGTTCTTC. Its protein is CASSAVAPLGHNEQFF.

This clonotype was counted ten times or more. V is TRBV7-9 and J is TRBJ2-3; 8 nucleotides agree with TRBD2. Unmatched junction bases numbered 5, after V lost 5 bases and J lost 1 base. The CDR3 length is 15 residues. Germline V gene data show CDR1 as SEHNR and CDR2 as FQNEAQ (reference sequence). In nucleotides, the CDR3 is TGTGCCAGCAGCCCCACTAGCGGCCGCACAGATACGCAGTATTTT. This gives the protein CASSPTSGRTDTQYF.

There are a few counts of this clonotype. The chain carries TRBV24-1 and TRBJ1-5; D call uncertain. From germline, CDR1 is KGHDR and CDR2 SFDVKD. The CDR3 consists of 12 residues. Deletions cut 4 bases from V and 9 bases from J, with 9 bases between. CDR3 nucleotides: TGTGCCACCAGTGACCCCCTGGGGCCCCAGCATTTT. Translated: CATSDPLGPQHF.

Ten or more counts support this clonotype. Written as DNA, the CDR3 is TGTGCCAGCTCACCCGGGGGAGCTAACTATGGCTACACCTTC. Its protein is CASSPGGANYGYTF. The rearrangement joins TRBV18 to TRBJ1-2; TRBD1 is a possible D gene (5 bases). The CDR3 is 14 amino acids. V lost 3 bases and J lost 0, with 8 bases in between. CDR1 is KGHSH and CDR2 is LQKENI in the germline V gene.

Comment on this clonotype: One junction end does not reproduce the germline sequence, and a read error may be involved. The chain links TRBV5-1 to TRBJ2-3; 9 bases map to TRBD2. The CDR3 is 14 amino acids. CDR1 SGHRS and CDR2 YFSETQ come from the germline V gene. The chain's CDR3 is CASSQGTSTHTQYF. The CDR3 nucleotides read TGCGCCAGCAGCCAAGGGACTAGCACACATACGCAGTATTTT.